This T cell receptor (beta chain) derives from a study of T cell responses to AZD1222 COVID-19 vaccine. The assay was immunoSEQ multiplex PCR, and TCRdb's table has in-frame clones only and misses some. The sample comprises more than 100,000 clones, 75% to 95% of which are singletons, and less than 2% rests with the top ten. Study-level results: Across spike, vaccine-associated CD4 TCRs were found, dominant at 160-218 and 743-854. Females outnumbered males among donors, who were mostly white British; clonal diversity was possibly underestimated. Spike-specific TCRs gained breadth and depth after people received two AZD1222 doses.

Points on this clone: Its matching antigen is unknown.

The starting material was peripheral blood, obtained 28 days after the second AZD1222 dose. This TCR was sampled from an adult who received the AZD1222 COVID-19 vaccine.

CDR3 sequence: CASSLRSSYNSPLHF. The CDR3, as DNA: TGTGCCAGCAGCTTGAGGAGCTCCTATAATTCACCCCTCCACTTT. This chain connects TRBV5-8 to TRBJ1-6, with D unresolved. Germline CDR1 and CDR2: SGHTS and YDEGEE. V was shortened by 1 base and J by 0 bases, with 5 bases between the two germline ends. CDR3 size: 15 residues.